A single sample gave rise to the 20 T cell receptor beta chains below, sequenced in a study of TIL therapy for anti-PD-1-resistant metastatic lung cancer. Time point denoted: pre-treatment sample, taken before nivolumab and TIL therapy. This was the immunoSEQ v3 assay. This table comes from immunoSEQ multiplex PCR, and its TCRdb copy is limited to in-frame clones, with some not included. Among 40,000 to 60,000 clones listed, 79% were seen once. Sequenced here: blood, sampled at baseline. The receptors shown here come from a woman between 25 and 85 years old with non-small cell lung cancer.

CDR3 protein: CASIRSRDSSSYEQYF. As DNA, the CDR3 is TGTGCCAGCATCAGATCCCGGGACAGTAGCTCCTACGAGCAGTACTTC. This rearrangement joins TRBV9 to TRBJ2-7; TRBD1 agrees at 7 bases. Germline CDR1 reads SGDLS; CDR2 reads YYNGEE. This CDR3 spans 16 amino acids. Trimming at V came to 6 bases and at J to 0 bases, leaving 12 bases not matched to a gene.

The chain combines TRBV10-3 with TRBJ1-6; 7 bases are a match to TRBD1. This CDR3 is built from 15 residues. The trim removed 3 bases at V and 5 bases at J, leaving 4 bases unmatched. Per germline, CDR1 ENHRY and CDR2 SYGVKD. CDR3 in DNA: TGTGCCATCAGTGACAGGGGGGGAGATAATTCACCCCTCCACTTT. It is translated as CAISDRGGDNSPLHF.

V gene TRBV27 combines with J gene TRBJ2-1; D might be TRBD1 (5 bases). The germline V gene encodes CDR1 MNHEY and CDR2 SMNVEV (reference sequence). The CDR3 contains 13 residues. V lost 11 bases and J lost 6, with 17 bases in between. This CDR3 is CAVQGSGGNEQFF. Here the CDR3 DNA reads TGTGCCGTCCAGGGCTCGGGTGGCAATGAGCAGTTCTTC.

This chain links TRBV5-5 with TRBJ2-5; 7 bases are shared with TRBD2. The last part of the DNA fits TRBJ2-7 better; the J call may be wrong. The CDR3 is 14 residues long. Germline CDR1 and CDR2: SGHKS and YYEKEE (reference sequence). CDR3 region: CASSLERGTYEQYF. CDR3 in DNA: TGTGCCAGCAGCTTGGAGCGGGGTACCTACGAGCAGTACTTC.

The CDR3 DNA sequence: TGCGCCAGCAGCAGAACGGCCGGACAGGGGAACCTTAATGGCTACACCTTC. Its protein product is CASSRTAGQGNLNGYTF. The rearrangement links TRBV5-1 to TRBJ1-2, with 9 nucleotides matching TRBD1. The ends lost 4 bases at V and 6 bases at J; junction bases unmatched: 16. The CDR3 length is 17 residues. Germline loops: CDR1 SGHRS, CDR2 YFSETQ. Complete variable domain (other parts from reference TRBV5-1 and TRBJ1-2): KAGVTQTPRYLIKTRGQQVTLSCSPISGHRSVSWYQQTPGQGLQFLFEYFSETQRNKGNFPGRFSGRQFSNSRSEMNVSTLELGDSALYLCASSRTAGQGNLNGYTFGSGTRLTVV.

The CDR3 nucleotides read TGTGCCAGCAGTTACGGAATCCGACTCTCTGGAAACACCATATATTTT. Translation gives CASSYGIRLSGNTIYF. V and J are TRBV6-5 and TRBJ1-3; D is unresolved. Trimming shortened V by 2 bases and J by 0 bases, and 11 bases separated the two germline ends. The germline gives CDR1 MNHEY, CDR2 SVGAGI. The CDR3 extends over 16 amino acids.

This clone was recorded only once. The genes are TRBV7-8 and TRBJ2-5; 9 bases are shared with TRBD1. With the DNA end fitting TRBJ2-7 better, the J assignment may be wrong. There are 18 residues in the CDR3. Looked up from germline, CDR1 is SGHVS and CDR2 is FQNEAQ. CDR3 DNA sequence: TGTGCCAGCAGCCCTATTATGTGGGGGGGACAGGGCGGCCACGAGCAGTACTTC. Translating gives CASSPIMWGGQGGHEQYF.

This clone was observed a handful of times. The chain links TRBV19 to TRBJ1-1, with 8 bases lining up with TRBD1. The V gene's germline CDR1 is LNHDA and CDR2 SQIVND (reference sequence). The CDR3 length is 16 residues. Trimming cost V 0 bases and J 1 base; bases outside gene matches: 4. CDR3 sequence reads: CASSIDPGQANTEAFF. The CDR3, as DNA: TGTGCCAGTAGTATAGACCCGGGACAGGCGAACACTGAAGCTTTCTTT.

The V gene is TRBV5-6, the J gene TRBJ1-3; unclear D gene. Germline loops: CDR1 SGHDT, CDR2 YYEEEE. The CDR3 contains 13 residues. Trimming pared 4 bases from V and 3 bases from J, leaving 8 bases between. Here the CDR3 DNA reads TGTGCCAGCAGCGCGACGCGTGGAAACACCATATATTTT. This encodes CASSATRGNTIYF.

The genes are TRBV15 and TRBJ1-2; D might be TRBD1 (5 bases). The CDR3 spans 17 residues. CDR1 LNHNV and CDR2 YYDKDF come from the germline V gene (reference sequence). V was cut by 0 bases and J by 6 bases, with 20 bases left in between. This chain's CDR3 is CATSRDLLGPHNDGYTF. Here the CDR3 DNA reads TGTGCCACCAGCAGAGATCTATTGGGGCCCCACAATGATGGCTACACCTTC.

The J gene is TRBJ1-3, the V gene TRBV2, with D possibly matching TRBD1 (5 bases). Germline V lookup: CDR1 SNHLY, CDR2 FYNNEI. Trimming stripped 4 bases from V and 6 bases from J, with 10 bases between. The CDR3 loop spans 13 amino acids. CDR3 bases: TGTGCCAGCAGTGTACAGGCTGTAAACACCATATATTTT. Translation: CASSVQAVNTIYF. The whole variable domain, remainder taken from reference TRBV2 and TRBJ1-3, is EPEVTQTPSHQVTQMGQEVILRCVPISNHLYFYWYRQILGQKVEFLVSFYNNEISEKSEIFDDQFSVERPDGSNFTLKIRSTKLEDSAMYFCASSVQAVNTIYFGEGSWLTVV.

The J gene is TRBJ1-2, the V gene TRBV6-5; unclear D gene. The germline V gene encodes CDR1 MNHEY and CDR2 SVGAGI. The CDR3 extends over 12 amino acids. The germline V and J ends were trimmed by 7 bases and 3 bases, with 9 bases remaining between them. Here the CDR3 DNA reads TGTGCCAGCACCTCGGGAGACTATGGCTACACCTTC. It is translated as CASTSGDYGYTF.

This sequence joins TRBV19 and TRBJ2-2; D possibly corresponds to TRBD1 (8 bases). This CDR3 comprises 16 residues. Germline values: CDR1 LNHDA, CDR2 SQIVND (reference sequence). V lost 7 bases and J 4 bases, leaving 19 bases between the germline ends. CDR3 amino acids: CASTKGGTGVTGELFF. The DNA for the CDR3 is TGTGCCAGTACCAAGGGAGGGACAGGTGTCACCGGGGAGCTGTTTTTT.

The chain uses TRBV11-2 and TRBJ1-2; 12 bases are shared with TRBD1. Per germline, CDR1 SGHAT and CDR2 FQNNGV. This CDR3 is built from 18 residues. Losses at the gene ends were 5 bases for V and 4 bases for J; bases not matched to a gene: 14. CDR3 sequence: CASSPRRGQGAQSYGYTF. For the CDR3, the DNA is TGTGCCAGCAGCCCACGCCGGGGACAGGGGGCTCAGTCCTATGGCTACACCTTC.

The V gene is TRBV7-9, the J gene TRBJ1-2; possible D gene TRBD1, 5 bases. V was trimmed by 4 bases and J by 6 bases, leaving 21 bases between them. This CDR3 comprises 16 residues. Germline V gene lookup returns CDR1 SEHNR and CDR2 FQNEAQ (reference sequence). The CDR3 loop is CASSSNTNNRRDGYTF. CDR3 DNA: TGTGCCAGCAGCTCTAACACCAACAACAGGAGGGATGGCTACACCTTC.

This sequence joins TRBV29-1 and TRBJ2-3, with D unclear. V lost 3 bases, J lost 5 bases, and 9 bases lay in between. Germline V gene data show CDR1 as SQVTM and CDR2 as ANQGSEA. CDR3 length: 12 amino acids. CDR3 sequence (DNA): TGCAGCGTTGACTTGCCGGGAGATACGCAGTATTTT. As protein: CSVDLPGDTQYF.

This rearrangement joins TRBV2 to TRBJ1-2; D gene ambiguous. CDR1 is SNHLY, CDR2 FYNNEI, per germline. The length of the CDR3 is 14 residues. Trimming shortened V by 5 bases and J by 3 bases, and 13 bases separated the two germline ends. The CDR3 sequence is CASSLVDTYYGYTF. The CDR3 nucleotides are TGTGCCAGCAGTCTGGTAGACACGTACTATGGCTACACCTTC.

The genes are TRBV11-3 and TRBJ1-1, with D possibly matching TRBD1 (5 bases). The germline V gene encodes CDR1 SGHNT and CDR2 YENEEA. The CDR3 is 16 residues long. The V end was cut by 0 bases, the J end by 4 bases, with 15 bases between. CDR3 loop: CASSLEMGRLRTEAFF. The CDR3 coding sequence is TGTGCCAGCAGCTTAGAAATGGGGCGGTTACGCACTGAAGCTTTCTTT.

The chain employs TRBV10-3 and TRBJ2-5; D is uncertain. The CDR3 totals 13 residues. Germline loops: CDR1 ENHRY, CDR2 SYGVKD. Trimming removed 0 bases from V and 7 bases from J, with 9 bases in between. The CDR3 DNA follows: TGTGCCATCAGTGAGTCGGGAATCGGGACCCAGTACTTC. This encodes CAISESGIGTQYF.

V usage is TRBV4-3 and J usage is TRBJ2-3; 7 positions match TRBD1. Germline trimming cut 4 bases from V and 1 base from J; bases unmatched to any gene: 8. The CDR3 runs 16 residues. In germline, CDR1 is LGHNA, CDR2 YSLEER. The CDR3 DNA follows: TGCGCCAGCAGCCGTATACCCCAGGGGGGCACAGATACGCAGTATTTT. It is translated as CASSRIPQGGTDTQYF.